One and the same sample provided the 24 T cell receptor beta chains below, sequenced in a study of shared clonotypes between healthy human individuals. Naive CD8 cells lacked CD45RO and underwent positive selection for CCR7, leaving out terminally differentiated effector memory CD45RA+ cells. Only in-frame clones appear in the TCRdb table, and some are missing; sequencing was by immunoSEQ multiplex PCR. The sample consists of roughly 1,800,000 clones, about 95% of them appearing once. Sequences were obtained from naive CD8+ T cells sorted from blood. The source of these receptors is a man aged 18 to 35 in good health.

This clone came up once. The CDR3 loop reads CASSLVGGREKLFF. The DNA for the CDR3 is TGTGCCAGCAGCTTAGTAGGGGGGCGTGAAAAACTGTTTTTT. The chain is built from TRBV7-9 and TRBJ1-4; D is perhaps TRBD1 (6 bases). CDR3 length: 14 residues. Germline CDR1 reads SEHNR; CDR2 reads FQNEAQ (reference sequence). Deletions cut 1 base from V and 7 bases from J, with 10 bases between.

The chain couples TRBV11-2 to TRBJ2-1; D gene uncertain. From germline, CDR1 is SGHAT and CDR2 FQNNGV. The germline V and J ends were trimmed by 1 base and 4 bases, with 8 bases remaining between them. CDR3 length: 14 residues. This chain's CDR3 is CASSLVGLYNEQFF. The CDR3 region has the DNA TGTGCCAGCAGCTTAGTTGGCCTATACAATGAGCAGTTCTTC.

The chain links TRBV9 to TRBJ2-5; D is unresolved. The CDR3 is 12 residues long. Germline assignment: CDR1 SGDLS and CDR2 YYNGEE. Trimming pared 5 bases from V and 5 bases from J, leaving 10 bases between. The CDR3 loop is CASRGMGETQYF. The CDR3 DNA sequence: TGTGCCAGCAGGGGCATGGGGGAGACCCAGTACTTC.

The J gene is TRBJ2-3, the V gene TRBV5-8; maybe TRBD1 (5 bases). The V gene lost 2 bases and the J gene lost 1 base, with 11 bases spanning the gap. Germline V gene lookup returns CDR1 SGHTS and CDR2 YDEGEE. This CDR3 contains 15 residues. The CDR3 coding sequence is TGTGCCAGCAGCTTCTCAGGGTCCCGCACAGATACGCAGTATTTT. It encodes CASSFSGSRTDTQYF.

The rearrangement joins TRBV30 to TRBJ2-3; D is possibly TRBD2 (5 bases). The CDR3 runs to 12 residues. CDR1 GTSNPN and CDR2 SVGIG come from the germline V gene (reference sequence). The V end was cut by 1 base, the J end by 5 bases, with 7 bases between. The CDR3 loop is CAWSESGDTQYF. Written as DNA, the CDR3 is TGTGCCTGGAGTGAAAGCGGAGATACGCAGTATTTT.

The J gene is TRBJ2-7, the V gene TRBV5-1; weak D call: TRBD1 (6 bases). With 2 bases removed from V and 3 bases from J, the gap between germline ends came to 15 bases. This CDR3 has 15 residues. Germline V gene sequence: CDR1 SGHRS, CDR2 YFSETQ. DNA of the CDR3: TGCGCCAGCAGCTTAAATCCGGGACACTACTACGAGCAGTACTTC. Protein: CASSLNPGHYYEQYF.

This clone was counted only a few times. J is TRBJ1-2 and V is TRBV30; D may be TRBD1 (5 bases). Per germline, CDR1 GTSNPN and CDR2 SVGIG (reference sequence). Trimming took 0 bases from V and 8 from J, leaving 10 bases between them. There are 12 residues in the CDR3. CDR3 region: CAWSVAGHGYTF. The CDR3 DNA follows: TGTGCCTGGAGTGTAGCGGGGCACGGCTACACCTTC.

The chain links TRBV13 to TRBJ2-7; D is uncertain. V was cut by 0 bases and J by 2 bases, with 8 bases left in between. Germline V gives CDR1 PRHDT, CDR2 FYEKMQ (reference sequence). The CDR3 length is 14 residues. Here the CDR3 DNA reads TGTGCCAGCAGCTTAGGGGGTCAAACCTACGAGCAGTACTTC. It yields the protein CASSLGGQTYEQYF.

The chain couples TRBV4-2 to TRBJ2-1; 10 bases fit TRBD2. In germline, CDR1 is LGHNA, CDR2 YNFKEQ. With V trimmed by 4 bases and J by 8 bases, 8 bases remained unmatched. The CDR3 has 15 residues. CDR3 residues: CASSPRLAGEDEQFF. The CDR3 nucleotides are TGTGCCAGCAGCCCGAGGCTAGCGGGGGAGGATGAGCAGTTCTTC.

The chain has TRBV4-1 and TRBJ1-6; D gene uncertain. V shed 2 bases and J shed 7 bases, with 6 bases lying between them. This CDR3 comprises 13 residues. Germline CDR1 reads MGHRA; CDR2 reads YSYEKL. In nucleotides, the CDR3 is TGCGCCAGCAGCCAAAGGACGAATTCACCCCTCCACTTT. Translating it yields CASSQRTNSPLHF.

This sequence joins TRBV5-1 and TRBJ2-1; the D gene is possibly TRBD2 (6 bases). The CDR3 totals 16 residues. Trimming pared 4 bases from V and 6 bases from J, leaving 20 bases between. Germline CDR1 is SGHRS and CDR2 is YFSETQ. CDR3: CASSPRRGEAGNEQFF. CDR3 coding DNA: TGCGCCAGCAGCCCTCGGAGGGGAGAAGCGGGCAATGAGCAGTTCTTC.

This clone was counted between two and nine times. V gene TRBV7-8 combines with J gene TRBJ1-3; D not resolved. Trimming took 4 bases from V and 0 from J, leaving 10 bases between them. Germline V CDR1 and CDR2: SGHVS, FQNEAQ. This CDR3 contains 15 residues. The CDR3 spells CASSSEAVSGNTIYF. The CDR3 DNA reads as TGTGCCAGCAGCTCGGAGGCAGTCTCTGGAAACACCATATATTTT.

J is TRBJ1-5 and V is TRBV15; TRBD1 aligns across 7 bases. This CDR3 is 14 amino acids long. The trim removed 3 bases at V and 7 bases at J, leaving 6 bases unmatched. Germline CDR1 reads LNHNV; CDR2 reads YYDKDF (reference sequence). CDR3 nucleotides: TGTGCCACCAGCAGTCCAGGGGGGGCCCAGCCCCAGCATTTT. The encoded protein is CATSSPGGAQPQHF.

The chain recombines TRBV13 with TRBJ2-3; 12 bases line up with TRBD2. The length of the CDR3 is 18 residues. Germline assignment: CDR1 PRHDT and CDR2 FYEKMQ (reference sequence). V shed 3 bases and J 2 bases; nucleotides not matched to a gene: 9. The CDR3 protein is CASSLRTSGIYPTDTQYF. The CDR3 DNA reads TGTGCCAGCAGCTTGCGGACTAGCGGGATATATCCCACAGATACGCAGTATTTT.

V and J are TRBV10-3 and TRBJ1-3; D is possibly TRBD1 (5 bases). V lost 2 bases, J lost 4 bases, and 18 bases lay in between. CDR1 is ENHRY and CDR2 is SYGVKD in the germline V gene. The CDR3 loop spans 17 amino acids. CDR3 nucleotides: TGTGCCATCAGTGAGCCGGGGCAGCCAGGACCCGGAAACACCATATATTTT. This encodes CAISEPGQPGPGNTIYF.

This clone was counted only a few times. The V and J genes are TRBV4-1 and TRBJ1-1; D perhaps matches TRBD1 (5 bases). Trimming took 3 bases from V and 1 from J, leaving 9 bases between them. The length of the CDR3 is 14 residues. Germline assignment: CDR1 MGHRA and CDR2 YSYEKL. DNA for the CDR3: TGCGCCAGCAGCCAGAGACAGCCGAACACTGAAGCTTTCTTT. As protein: CASSQRQPNTEAFF.

V usage is TRBV27 and J usage is TRBJ2-5; TRBD2 matches at 7 bases. Trimming cost V 4 bases and J 5 bases; bases outside gene matches: 10. Germline V gene data show CDR1 as MNHEY and CDR2 as SMNVEV (reference sequence). This CDR3 is built from 15 residues. In DNA, the CDR3 is TGTGCCAGCAGTTCGCCGGGGCGGGAGAGGGAGACCCAGTACTTC. Translating it yields CASSSPGRERETQYF.

The genes are TRBV5-4 and TRBJ2-7; D might be TRBD2 (6 bases). Germline lookup yields CDR1 SGHNT and CDR2 YYREEE (reference sequence). The CDR3 has 14 residues. The V gene lost 3 bases and the J gene lost 3 bases, with 13 bases spanning the gap. CDR3 amino acids: CASSWAGINYEQYF. DNA for the CDR3: TGTGCCAGCAGCTGGGCGGGGATAAACTACGAGCAGTACTTC.

The V and J genes are TRBV7-9 and TRBJ2-2, with D tentatively TRBD1 (5 bases). From germline, CDR1 is SEHNR and CDR2 FQNEAQ (reference sequence). This CDR3 contains 14 residues. V was clipped by 5 bases and J by 0 bases, with 7 bases between them. The CDR3 loop reads CASSLDTNTGELFF. The CDR3 DNA sequence: TGTGCCAGCAGCCTGGACACGAACACCGGGGAGCTGTTTTTT. The full variable domain, with the rest looked up from reference TRBV7-9 and TRBJ2-2, is DTGVSQNPRHKITKRGQNVTFRCDPISEHNRLYWYRQTLGQGPEFLTYFQNEAQLEKSRLLSDRFSAERPKGSFSTLEIQRTEQGDSAMYLCASSLDTNTGELFFGEGSRLTVL.

The chain combines TRBV5-1 with TRBJ1-1, with 8 positions matching TRBD1. The germline V gene has CDR1 SGHRS and CDR2 YFSETQ. V was clipped by 4 bases and J by 5 bases; unmatched bases: 4. CDR3 length: 13 amino acids. The CDR3 DNA reads TGCGCCAGCAGCATCGGACAGGGAACTGAAGCTTTCTTT. Translated: CASSIGQGTEAFF. The full variable domain, completed using reference TRBV5-1 and TRBJ1-1, is KAGVTQTPRYLIKTRGQQVTLSCSPISGHRSVSWYQQTPGQGLQFLFEYFSETQRNKGNFPGRFSGRQFSNSRSEMNVSTLELGDSALYLCASSIGQGTEAFFGQGTRLTVV.

The chain joins TRBV7-9 to TRBJ1-2, with D tentatively TRBD1 (5 bases). The V end lost 5 bases, the J end lost 3 bases, and 16 bases lay between the germline ends. CDR1 and CDR2 from the germline V gene are SEHNR and FQNEAQ (reference sequence). The CDR3 loop spans 15 amino acids. CDR3 protein: CASSQPEGNDYGYTF. CDR3 coding DNA: TGTGCCAGCAGCCAACCCGAGGGGAATGACTATGGCTACACCTTC. Supplemented by reference TRBV7-9 and TRBJ1-2, the full variable domain reads DTGVSQNPRHKITKRGQNVTFRCDPISEHNRLYWYRQTLGQGPEFLTYFQNEAQLEKSRLLSDRFSAERPKGSFSTLEIQRTEQGDSAMYLCASSQPEGNDYGYTFGSGTRLTVV.

This clone was seen only once. V usage is TRBV19 and J usage is TRBJ2-2; tentatively, D is TRBD1 (6 bases). CDR3 length: 15 amino acids. The ends were cut back, 5 bases at V and 1 base at J, with 11 bases in the middle. Germline values: CDR1 LNHDA, CDR2 SQIVND (reference sequence). CDR3 loop: CASSVRGLNTGELFF. The CDR3 nucleotides read TGTGCCAGTAGTGTCAGGGGCCTGAACACCGGGGAGCTGTTTTTT.

V is TRBV5-6 and J is TRBJ1-1; no firm D call. Per germline, CDR1 SGHDT and CDR2 YYEEEE. V was cut by 4 bases and J by 1 base, with 20 bases left in between. This CDR3 spans 17 amino acids. The CDR3 DNA sequence: TGTGCCAGCAGCCCGGTTGGCGATGCAGATACGAACACTGAAGCTTTCTTT. Encoded protein: CASSPVGDADTNTEAFF. The variable domain in full, completed from reference TRBV5-6 and TRBJ1-1, reads DAGVTQSPTHLIKTRGQQVTLRCSPKSGHDTVSWYQQALGQGPQFIFQYYEEEERQRGNFPDRFSGHQFPNYSSELNVNALLLGDSALYLCASSPVGDADTNTEAFFGQGTRLTVV.

The V call is TRBV7-9, the J call TRBJ1-1; D remains unclear. CDR1 and CDR2 (germline): SEHNR, FQNEAQ (reference sequence). The CDR3 is 13 residues long. V dropped 5 bases and J dropped 0 bases, with 7 bases sitting between them. The CDR3 DNA reads TGTGCCAGCAGCCCAGCCTTGAACACTGAAGCTTTCTTT. It codes for CASSPALNTEAFF.